A single sample is the source of the 6 T cell receptor beta chains below, sequenced in a study of shared clonotypes between healthy human individuals (dated by TCRdb to about 2020). CD8 naive samples consisted of CD45RO-negative cells that were positively selected for CCR7, yielding a CD45RA+CCR7+ population without TemRA cells. The method was the immunoSEQ multiplex PCR assay. Imported from immuneACCESS, the table was reduced by TCRdb to in-frame sequences with V and J called. These copies leave out some clones; in studies compared against another copy, an unresolved V gene accounts for under half, and the cause of the remainder is not known. Within this sample are around 1,900,000 clones, with around 93% of them counted one time only. Jointly, the top ten make up around 1.7% of the sample. Sequenced material: naive CD8+ T cells from PBMCs. Read against the paper, the sample's cell subset or site label means: CD45RA+CCR7+. The origin of the receptors is a man younger than 35 in good health. Some clones in this sample may be carry-over from other donors' samples.

This clone is a singleton in its sample. This chain uses TRBV4-1 with TRBJ2-1; TRBD1 or TRBD2 may be the D gene (6 bases each). Trimming took off 0 bases at V and 8 bases at J, with 11 bases between the two ends. The CDR3 is 14 amino acids. Germline loops: CDR1 MGHRA, CDR2 YSYEKL. The chain's CDR3 is CASSQDRGGYEQFF. Here the CDR3 DNA reads TGCGCCAGCAGCCAAGATCGAGGGGGGTATGAGCAGTTCTTC.

The CDR3 region has the DNA TGTGCCAGCAGCCCGGGGACGGGGGACCTTCACCCTGAAGCTTTCTTT. Amino acid sequence: CASSPGTGDLHPEAFF. The chain has TRBV5-6 and TRBJ1-1, with D possibly TRBD1 on 5 matching bases. The V gene's germline CDR1 is SGHDT and CDR2 YYEEEE. V lost 4 bases, J lost 6 bases, and 22 bases lay in between. CDR3 length: 16 residues.

To note about this clone: Other DNA sequences in this specimen translate into the identical CDR3. This chain uses TRBV27 with TRBJ2-7; D not certain. The germline V gene has CDR1 MNHEY and CDR2 SMNVEV (reference sequence). V dropped 2 bases and J dropped 2 bases, with 10 bases sitting between them. The CDR3 contains 14 residues. In nucleotides, the CDR3 is TGTGCCAGCAGTTTACGCGCCTCGGCCTACGAGCAGTACTTC. It codes for CASSLRASAYEQYF.

This rearrangement joins TRBV6-1 to TRBJ2-7; the match to TRBD1 covers 7 bases. There are 15 residues in the CDR3. The germline V gene encodes CDR1 MNHNS and CDR2 SASEGT. The V segment lost 3 bases and the J segment 0 bases; nucleotides outside the gene matches: 5. The CDR3 coding sequence is TGTGCCAGCAGTGATCCCGGGACAGCCTCCTACGAGCAGTACTTC. Residues: CASSDPGTASYEQYF.

V and J are TRBV27 and TRBJ2-5; 10 nucleotides line up with TRBD2. Germline CDR1 and CDR2: MNHEY and SMNVEV (reference sequence). The CDR3 covers 16 residues. V trimming: 6 bases; J trimming: 3 bases; junction bases outside the gene matches: 10. The CDR3 region has the DNA TGTGCCAGCAGCCCCCTCCGGACTAGCGGCAAAGAGACCCAGTACTTC. Translation: CASSPLRTSGKETQYF.

J is TRBJ2-1 and V is TRBV13; 15 nucleotides align to TRBD2. After removal of 5 bases from V and 7 bases from J, the junction contained 9 bases not matched to a gene. The CDR3 is 17 amino acids. Germline CDR1 and CDR2: PRHDT and FYEKMQ (reference sequence). As DNA, the CDR3 is TGTGCCAGCAGCCCCCCGGGACTAGCGGGAGGTAATAATGAGCAGTTCTTC. The encoded protein is CASSPPGLAGGNNEQFF.